What follows describes a single T cell receptor beta chain. Its antigen is not known. This specimen belongs to a study of OX40 agonist ivuxolimab in advanced cancers. Study-wide context: Those enrolled were 70% to 85% male, with a mean age of around 60 years and ages from roughly 23 to 80. General study findings and limits: Nonresponders included some who also had low normalized T-cell clonal expansion. There was clonal expansion of CD4+ and CD8+ blood T cells by week 6 at 0.1 to 3.0 mg/kg.

CDR1 and CDR2 (germline): LGHNA, YSLEER. The CDR3 consists of 16 residues. The ends were cut back, 2 bases at V and 6 bases at J, with 19 bases in the middle. Clones were sequenced by immunoSEQ multiplex PCR, and TCRdb holds only the in-frame ones, with some missing. The sample includes about 67,000 clones, about 89% of them seen just once. This chain links TRBV4-3 with TRBJ1-2; no definite D call. The material was CD4+ or CD8+ T cells sorted from blood, obtained in a trial of the OX40 agonist ivuxolimab. The clonotype comes from an adult with an advanced solid tumor such as melanoma, head and neck, liver or kidney cancer. CDR3: CASSQLYEEDSDGYTF. In DNA form, the CDR3 reads TGCGCCAGCAGCCAATTGTATGAGGAGGACTCGGATGGCTACACCTTC.